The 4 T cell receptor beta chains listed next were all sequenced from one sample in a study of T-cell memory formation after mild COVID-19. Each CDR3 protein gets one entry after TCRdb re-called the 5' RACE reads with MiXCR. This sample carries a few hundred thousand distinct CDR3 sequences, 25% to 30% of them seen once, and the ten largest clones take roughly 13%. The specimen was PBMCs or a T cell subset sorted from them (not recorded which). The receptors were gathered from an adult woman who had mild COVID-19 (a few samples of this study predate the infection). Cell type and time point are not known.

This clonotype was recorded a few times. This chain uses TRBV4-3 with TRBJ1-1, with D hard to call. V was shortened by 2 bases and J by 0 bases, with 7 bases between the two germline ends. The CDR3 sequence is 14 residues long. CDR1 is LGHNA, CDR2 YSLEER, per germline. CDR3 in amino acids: CASSQTWMNTEAFF. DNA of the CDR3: TGCGCCAGCAGCCAAACGTGGATGAACACTGAAGCTTTCTTT.

CDR3 protein: CASAGSPYEQYF. The CDR3, as DNA: TGTGCCAGCGCGGGATCTCCCTACGAGCAGTACTTC. The chain employs TRBV6-5 and TRBJ2-7; TRBD2 is a possible D gene (6 bases). The CDR3 totals 12 residues. CDR1 and CDR2 from the germline V gene are MNHEY and SVGAGI. Trimming removed 8 bases from V and 2 bases from J, with 10 bases in between.

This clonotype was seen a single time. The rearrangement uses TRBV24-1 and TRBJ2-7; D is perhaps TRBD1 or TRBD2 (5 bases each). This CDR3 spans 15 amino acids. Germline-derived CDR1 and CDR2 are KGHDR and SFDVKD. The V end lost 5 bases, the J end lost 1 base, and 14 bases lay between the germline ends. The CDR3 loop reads CATSVGRELSYEQYF. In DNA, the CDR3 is TGTGCCACCAGTGTAGGCAGGGAGCTTTCCTACGAGCAGTACTTC.

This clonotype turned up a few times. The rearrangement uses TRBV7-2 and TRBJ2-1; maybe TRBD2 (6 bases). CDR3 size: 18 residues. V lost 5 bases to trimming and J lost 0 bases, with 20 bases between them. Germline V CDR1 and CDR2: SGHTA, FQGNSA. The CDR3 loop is CASSLWGGTRGSYNEQFF. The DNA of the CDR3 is TGTGCCAGCAGCCTATGGGGCGGGACCCGAGGCTCCTACAATGAGCAGTTCTTC. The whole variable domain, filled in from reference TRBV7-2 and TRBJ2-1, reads GAGVSQSPSNKVTEKGKDVELRCDPISGHTALYWYRQSLGQGLEFLIYFQGNSAPDKSGLPSDRFSAERTGGSVSTLTIQRTQQEDSAVYLCASSLWGGTRGSYNEQFFGPGTRLTVL.